This T cell receptor (beta chain) was captured in a study of blood T cell repertoires in COVID-19. Study context: Acute-phase and convalescent COVID-19 samples originated in the United States, Italy and Spain. T cells, B-cell-depleted T cells, or PBMCs provided the cDNA or gDNA that served as material.

Authors' analysis steps: Amplified reference gene primers provided the basis for estimating nucleated cell counts. Assay: immunoSEQ multiplex PCR; the TCRdb copy retains only in-frame clones and omits some. D and trimming were read from the DNA, whereas the V and J calls and clone size are those reported in that table. The sample yields 110,000 to 150,000 clones, around 88% seen once. The sequenced sample consisted of peripheral blood. This receptor was identified in an older woman with acute or convalescent COVID-19.

The CDR3: CASSCTLGLAGEGTGELFF. CDR3 DNA sequence: TGTGCCAGCAGCTGTACCTTGGGACTAGCGGGGGAAGGCACCGGGGAGCTGTTTTTT. The chain employs TRBV7-2 and TRBJ2-2; 14 bases align to TRBD2. J gave up 4 bases and V 4 bases, and 11 bases lay outside the gene matches. This CDR3 spans 19 amino acids. Germline V gene lookup returns CDR1 SGHTA and CDR2 FQGNSA.